These T cell receptor beta chains were read from a single sample in a study of blood T cell repertoires in COVID-19. The assay was immunoSEQ multiplex PCR, and TCRdb's table has in-frame clones only and misses some. The data hold over 100,000 clones, with around 80% observed a single time. Sequencing input: peripheral blood. Source of these receptors: a woman in her 70s with acute or convalescent COVID-19. Both conserved end residues are part of each CDR3. A D gene is named only where the DNA matches it firmly.

V | D | CDR3
TRBV19 | TRBD2 | CAGEGRRTGELFF
TRBV7-9 | . | CASSFGTPIGATNEKLFF
TRBV30 | . | CAWTPSGTDTQYF
TRBV5-1 | TRBD1 | CASSLQGATEAFF
TRBV2 | . | CASRATGTVYGYTF
TRBV29-1 | . | CSVALRRGHDYEQYF
TRBV6-5 | . | CASSYQGWGTEAFF
TRBV5-4 | TRBD2 | CASSHPGLASDEQYF
TRBV18 | . | CASATGLASGELFF
TRBV5-1 | . | CASSLDSGNQPQHF
TRBV5-4 | TRBD2 | CASSLGLADSEQFF
TRBV5-4 | . | CASSLGEAYEQYF
TRBV20-1 | . | CSASTGMDQPQHF
TRBV5-5 | . | CASSLDHSSVYGYTF
TRBV6-5 | . | CASSFDSPGELFF
TRBV2 | TRBD1 | CASSVRQGTEAFF
TRBV7-9 | . | CASSLDSHNSPLHF
TRBV2 | TRBD2 | CASTWGTSGSSDTQYF
TRBV4-1 | . | CASSLTGSGNTIYF
TRBV23-1 | . | CASSPHRGGPKNIQYF
TRBV5-5 | . | CASSLGQGLWNEKLFF
TRBV5-4 | TRBD2 | CASSSLYSGRADTENEQFF
TRBV5-1 | TRBD2 | CASSLAPSGGHNEQFF
TRBV5-1 | . | CASSLEYPGGYTF
TRBV5-6 | . | CASSSGGNYGYTF
TRBV5-3 | . | CARSGGAKNIQYF
TRBV6-1 | TRBD2 | CASSGPRTSGAADTQYF
TRBV21-1 | . | CASSKRDMGIATNEKLFF
TRBV27 | TRBD2 | CASSLSRTTGGGELFF
TRBV5-6 | . | CASSFGASTDTQYF
TRBV19 | . | CASSTYHNPSYEQYF